This T cell receptor beta chain was obtained from a study of intratumoral heterogeneity in liver cancer. For the study in its entirety: Across the full approximately 14-patient cohort, most patients were male and the median age was 63 years. The study combined RNA-seq, DNA sequencing, TCR-seq and SNP array data from multiple regions of hepatocellular carcinoma specimens to study intratumor heterogeneity. A total of some 70 multiregional samples from around 15 HCC patients, consisting of fewer than 55 tumoral and approximately 20 adjacent nontumoral regions, were included in the overall cohort. Overall study outcomes, separate from this receptor: Tumor region a in each sequenced patient had significantly more unique T-cell clonal expansions than region b. According to the report, TCR sequencing confirmed the RNA-seq-based estimates of regional differences in tumor-infiltrating lymphocyte burden. Limitations acknowledged by the authors included a relatively low number of patients and under-sampled representation of tumor-infiltrating lymphocytes. Overall T cell clonality did not differ significantly between tumor regions within either sequenced patient.

The germline ends are 8 bases apart after V is trimmed by 2 bases and J by 2 bases. Sequences SGHDT (CDR1) and YYEEEE (CDR2) are obtained from the germline V gene. From its cysteine to its phenylalanine, the CDR3 spans 13 amino acids. CDR3 DNA is the only sequence kept; it has 39 bases, read in frame from the first base. Samples with the label H were taken from distinct, geographically separated regions of the hepatocellular carcinoma nodule. All patients had early-stage hepatocellular carcinoma and received no therapy before surgical resection. None of the sampled areas showed macroscopic evidence of necrosis or hemorrhage. In a couple of patients, TCR sequencing (ImmunoSeq) was performed on multiple regions. Frozen resection tissue samples were collected at a distance of at least 1 cm from each other. Genomic DNA was isolated from bulk tissue with the DNeasy blood and tissue kit. TCR beta chain CDR3 regions were sequenced from genomic DNA using the immunoSEQ assay. Rearranged VDJ segments were amplified with primers that anneal to V and J segments. Per the authors' processing: The ImmunoSeq Analyzer software was used to calculate clonality and richness metrics. Clones with differential abundance between regions were identified with Fisher's exact test combined with a beta-binomial method for additional stringency. TCRdb's version of the immuneACCESS table is confined to in-frame rearrangements and falls short of the full clone set. An unresolved V gene accounts for under half of the shortfall where checked; the remainder is of unknown origin. V, J and clone size derive from that table, while D and trimming were established from the DNA sequence. This sample lists around 6,200 clones; about 71% were detected once. The ten largest make up about 39% of the sample.

This clone is identified as medium-sized (0.01 to 0.1%). It lacks a known antigen. Per-nucleotide qualities are absent, and no much larger clonotype sits a single base away. This receptor was obtained from a woman in her seventies with hepatocellular carcinoma. The rearranged segments are TRBV5-6 and TRBJ2-7, with the D segment identity uncertain. Sample: tumor tissue, taken before any cancer treatment. The base sequence is TGTGCCAGCAGCTTAAGACAAGCCTACGAGCAGTACTTC. Its translation is CASSLRQAYEQYF. Extended through the reference TRBV5-6 and TRBJ2-7 proteins, this CDR3 yields the full variable domain: DAGVTQSPTHLIKTRGQQVTLRCSPKSGHDTVSWYQQALGQGPQFIFQYYEEEERQRGNFPDRFSGHQFPNYSSELNVNALLLGDSALYLCASSLRQAYEQYFGPGTRLTVT.